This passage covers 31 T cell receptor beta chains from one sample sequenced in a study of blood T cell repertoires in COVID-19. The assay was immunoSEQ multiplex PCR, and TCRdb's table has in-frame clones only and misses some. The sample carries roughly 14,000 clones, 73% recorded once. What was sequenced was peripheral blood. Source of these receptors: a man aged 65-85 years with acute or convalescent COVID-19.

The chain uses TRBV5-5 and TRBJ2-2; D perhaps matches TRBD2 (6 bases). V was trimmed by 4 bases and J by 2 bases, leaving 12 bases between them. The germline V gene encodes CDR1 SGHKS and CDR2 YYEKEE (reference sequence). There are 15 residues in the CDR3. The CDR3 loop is CASSRVTSNTGELFF. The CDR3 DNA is TGTGCCAGCAGCCGGGTCACTAGCAACACCGGGGAGCTGTTTTTT.

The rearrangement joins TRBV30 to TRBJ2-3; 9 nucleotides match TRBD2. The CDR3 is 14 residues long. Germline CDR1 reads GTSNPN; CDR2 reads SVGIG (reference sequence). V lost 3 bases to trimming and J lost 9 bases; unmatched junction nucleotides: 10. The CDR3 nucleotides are TGTGCCTGGAGCATCGGTAGCGGGAGCAAGACGCAGTATTTT. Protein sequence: CAWSIGSGSKTQYF. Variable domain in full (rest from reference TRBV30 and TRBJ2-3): SQTIHQWPATLVQPVGSPLSLECTVEGTSNPNLYWYRQAAGRGLQLLFYSVGIGQISSEVPQNLSASRPQDRQFILSSKKLLLSDSGFYLCAWSIGSGSKTQYFGPGTRLTVL.

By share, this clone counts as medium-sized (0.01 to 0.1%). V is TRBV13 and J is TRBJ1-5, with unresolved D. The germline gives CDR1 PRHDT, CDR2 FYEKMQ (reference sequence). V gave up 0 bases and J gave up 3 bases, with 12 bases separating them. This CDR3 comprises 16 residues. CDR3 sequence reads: CASSLGRLGTNQPQHF. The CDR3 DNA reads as TGTGCCAGCAGCTTAGGCCGACTTGGCACCAATCAGCCCCAGCATTTT.

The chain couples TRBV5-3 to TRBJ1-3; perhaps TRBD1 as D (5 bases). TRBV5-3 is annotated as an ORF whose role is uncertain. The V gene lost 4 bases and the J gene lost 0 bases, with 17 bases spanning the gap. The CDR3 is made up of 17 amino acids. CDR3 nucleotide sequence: TGTGCCAGAAGCCGTCCTGGCAGGGCTATCTCTGGAAACACCATATATTTT. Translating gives CARSRPGRAISGNTIYF.

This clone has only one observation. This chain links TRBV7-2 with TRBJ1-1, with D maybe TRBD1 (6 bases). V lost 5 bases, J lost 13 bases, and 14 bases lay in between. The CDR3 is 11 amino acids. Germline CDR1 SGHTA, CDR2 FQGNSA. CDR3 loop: CASSNRDKNFF. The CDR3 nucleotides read TGTGCCAGCAGCAACCGGGACAAGAATTTCTTT. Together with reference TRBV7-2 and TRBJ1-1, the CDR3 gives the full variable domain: GAGVSQSPSNKVTEKGKDVELRCDPISGHTALYWYRQSLGQGLEFLIYFQGNSAPDKSGLPSDRFSAERTGGSVSTLTIQRTQQEDSAVYLCASSNRDKNFFGQGTRLTVV.

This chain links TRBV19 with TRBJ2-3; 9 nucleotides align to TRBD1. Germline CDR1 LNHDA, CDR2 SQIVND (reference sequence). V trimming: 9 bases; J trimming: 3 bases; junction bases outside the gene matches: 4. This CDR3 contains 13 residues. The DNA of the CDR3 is TGTGCCAGCTGGGGACAGGGAACAGATACGCAGTATTTT. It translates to CASWGQGTDTQYF.

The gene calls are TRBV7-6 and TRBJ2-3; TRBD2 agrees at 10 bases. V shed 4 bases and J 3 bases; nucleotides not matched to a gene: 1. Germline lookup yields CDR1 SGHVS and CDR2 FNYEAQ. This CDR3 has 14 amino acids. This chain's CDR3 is CASSSSGSTDTQYF. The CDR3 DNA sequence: TGTGCCAGCAGCTCTAGCGGGAGTACAGATACGCAGTATTTT.

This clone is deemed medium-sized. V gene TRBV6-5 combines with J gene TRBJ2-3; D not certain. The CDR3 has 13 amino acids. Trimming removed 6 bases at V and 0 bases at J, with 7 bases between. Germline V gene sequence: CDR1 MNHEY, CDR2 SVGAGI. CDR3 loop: CASSSQSTDTQYF. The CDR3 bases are TGTGCCAGCAGCTCCCAGAGCACAGATACGCAGTATTTT.

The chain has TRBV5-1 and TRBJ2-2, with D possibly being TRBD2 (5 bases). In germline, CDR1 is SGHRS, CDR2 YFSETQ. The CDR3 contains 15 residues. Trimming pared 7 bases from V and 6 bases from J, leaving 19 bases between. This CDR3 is CASRGESLSSGELFF. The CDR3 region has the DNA TGCGCCAGCCGTGGGGAGAGCCTATCCTCCGGGGAGCTGTTTTTT. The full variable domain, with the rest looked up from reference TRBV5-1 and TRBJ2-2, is KAGVTQTPRYLIKTRGQQVTLSCSPISGHRSVSWYQQTPGQGLQFLFEYFSETQRNKGNFPGRFSGRQFSNSRSEMNVSTLELGDSALYLCASRGESLSSGELFFGEGSRLTVL.

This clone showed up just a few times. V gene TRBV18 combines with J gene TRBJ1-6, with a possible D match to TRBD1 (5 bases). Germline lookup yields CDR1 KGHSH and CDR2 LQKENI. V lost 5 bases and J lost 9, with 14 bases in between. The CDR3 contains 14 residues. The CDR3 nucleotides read TGTGCCAGCTCATCGTGGGGGGAGGGTTCACCCCTCCACTTT. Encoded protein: CASSSWGEGSPLHF.

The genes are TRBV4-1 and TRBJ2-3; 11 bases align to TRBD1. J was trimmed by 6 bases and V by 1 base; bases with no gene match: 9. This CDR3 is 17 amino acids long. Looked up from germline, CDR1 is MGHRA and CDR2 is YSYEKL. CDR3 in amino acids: CASSQVAGQGAADTQYF. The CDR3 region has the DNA TGCGCCAGCAGCCAAGTAGCAGGACAGGGGGCGGCCGATACGCAGTATTTT.

The CDR3 DNA sequence: TGTGCCAGCAGCTTTGCGGGCAGACTCTCTGGAAACACCATATATTTT. It translates to CASSFAGRLSGNTIYF. The chain recombines TRBV7-2 with TRBJ1-3; D not certain. The CDR3 contains 16 residues. The V gene's germline CDR1 is SGHTA and CDR2 FQGNSA. V lost 3 bases and J 0 bases, leaving 12 bases between the germline ends. The entire variable domain, with the rest obtained from reference TRBV7-2 and TRBJ1-3, is as follows: GAGVSQSPSNKVTEKGKDVELRCDPISGHTALYWYRQSLGQGLEFLIYFQGNSAPDKSGLPSDRFSAERTGGSVSTLTIQRTQQEDSAVYLCASSFAGRLSGNTIYFGEGSWLTVV.

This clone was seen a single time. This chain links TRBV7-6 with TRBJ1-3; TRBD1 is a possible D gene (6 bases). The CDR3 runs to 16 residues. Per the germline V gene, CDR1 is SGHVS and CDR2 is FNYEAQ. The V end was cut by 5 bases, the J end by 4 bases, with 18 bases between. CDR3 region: CASSPQWGGTGNTIYF. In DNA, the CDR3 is TGTGCCAGCAGCCCTCAATGGGGGGGCACGGGAAACACCATATATTTT. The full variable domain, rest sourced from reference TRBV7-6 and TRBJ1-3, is GAGVSQSPRYKVTKRGQDVALRCDPISGHVSLYWYRQALGQGPEFLTYFNYEAQQDKSGLPNDRFSAERPEGSISTLTIQRTEQRDSAMYRCASSPQWGGTGNTIYFGEGSWLTVV.

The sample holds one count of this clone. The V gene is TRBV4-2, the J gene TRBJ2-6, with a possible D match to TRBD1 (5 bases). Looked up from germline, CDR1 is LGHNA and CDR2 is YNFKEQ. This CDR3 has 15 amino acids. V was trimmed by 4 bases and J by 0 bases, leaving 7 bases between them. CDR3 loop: CASSPRDSGANVLTF. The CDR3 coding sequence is TGTGCCAGCAGCCCCAGGGACTCTGGGGCCAACGTCCTGACTTTC.

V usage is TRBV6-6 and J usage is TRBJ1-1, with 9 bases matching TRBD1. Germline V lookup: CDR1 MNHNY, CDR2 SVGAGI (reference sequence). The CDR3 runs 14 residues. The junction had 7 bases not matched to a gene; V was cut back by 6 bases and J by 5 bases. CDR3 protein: CASSRQGERTEAFF. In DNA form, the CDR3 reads TGTGCCAGCAGCCGACAGGGGGAGAGGACTGAAGCTTTCTTT.

The CDR3 protein is CASSLRQGSNQPQHF. The CDR3 DNA reads TGCGCCAGCAGCCTTCGACAGGGTAGCAATCAGCCCCAGCATTTT. V usage is TRBV5-1 and J usage is TRBJ1-5; 7 nucleotides align to TRBD1. V was pared by 4 bases and J by 0 bases, with 4 bases of the junction left unmatched. The length of the CDR3 is 15 residues. CDR1 is SGHRS and CDR2 is YFSETQ in the germline V gene.

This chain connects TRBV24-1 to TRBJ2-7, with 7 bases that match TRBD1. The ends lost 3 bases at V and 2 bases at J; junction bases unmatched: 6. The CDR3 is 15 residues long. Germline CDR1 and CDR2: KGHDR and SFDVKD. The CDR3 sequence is CATSDPRDRTYEQYF. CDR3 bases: TGTGCCACCAGTGATCCCCGGGACAGAACCTACGAGCAGTACTTC.

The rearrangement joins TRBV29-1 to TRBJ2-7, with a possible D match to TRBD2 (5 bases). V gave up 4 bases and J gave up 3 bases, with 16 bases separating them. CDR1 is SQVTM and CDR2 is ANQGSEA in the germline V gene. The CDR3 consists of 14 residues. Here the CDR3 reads CSVVGGSTVYEQYF. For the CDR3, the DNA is TGCAGCGTTGTAGGCGGGTCCACGGTCTACGAGCAGTACTTC.

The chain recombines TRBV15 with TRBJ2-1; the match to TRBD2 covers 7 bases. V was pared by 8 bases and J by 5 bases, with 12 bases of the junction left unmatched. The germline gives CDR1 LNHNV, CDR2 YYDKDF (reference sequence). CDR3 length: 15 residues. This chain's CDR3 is CATAGGRVLDNEQFF. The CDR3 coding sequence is TGTGCCACCGCCGGGGGGAGAGTTTTGGACAATGAGCAGTTCTTC.

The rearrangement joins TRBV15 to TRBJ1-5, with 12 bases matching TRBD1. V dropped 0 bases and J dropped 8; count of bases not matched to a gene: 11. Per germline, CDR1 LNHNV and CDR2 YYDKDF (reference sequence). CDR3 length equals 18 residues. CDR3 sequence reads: CATSRESNTGTGGKPQHF. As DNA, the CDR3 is TGTGCCACCAGCAGAGAATCTAATACCGGGACAGGGGGCAAGCCCCAGCATTTT.

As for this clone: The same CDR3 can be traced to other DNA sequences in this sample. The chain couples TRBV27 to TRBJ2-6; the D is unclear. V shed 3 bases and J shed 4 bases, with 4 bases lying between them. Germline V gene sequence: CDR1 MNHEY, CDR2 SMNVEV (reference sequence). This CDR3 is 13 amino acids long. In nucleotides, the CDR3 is TGTGCCAGCAGTTTTGGCGGGGCCAACGTCCTGACTTTC. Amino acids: CASSFGGANVLTF.

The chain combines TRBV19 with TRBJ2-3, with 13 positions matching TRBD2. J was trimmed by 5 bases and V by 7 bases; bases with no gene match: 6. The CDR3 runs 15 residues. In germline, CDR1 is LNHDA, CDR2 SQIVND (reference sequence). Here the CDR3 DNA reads TGTGCCAGTACCCCGGGACTAGCGGGAAGAGATACGCAGTATTTT. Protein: CASTPGLAGRDTQYF.

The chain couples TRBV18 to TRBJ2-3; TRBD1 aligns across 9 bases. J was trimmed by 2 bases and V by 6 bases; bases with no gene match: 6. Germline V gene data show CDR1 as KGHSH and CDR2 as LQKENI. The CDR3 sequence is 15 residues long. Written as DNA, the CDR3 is TGTGCCAGCTCTCCTGGACAGGGGTCCACAGATACGCAGTATTTT. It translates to CASSPGQGSTDTQYF. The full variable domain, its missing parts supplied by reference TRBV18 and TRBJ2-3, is NAGVMQNPRHLVRRRGQEARLRCSPMKGHSHVYWYRQLPEEGLKFMVYLQKENIIDESGMPKERFSAEFPKEGPSILRIQQVVRGDSAAYFCASSPGQGSTDTQYFGPGTRLTVL.

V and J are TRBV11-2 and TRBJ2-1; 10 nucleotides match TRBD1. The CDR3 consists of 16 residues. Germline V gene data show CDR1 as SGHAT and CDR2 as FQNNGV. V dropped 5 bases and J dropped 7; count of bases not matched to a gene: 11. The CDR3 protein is CASSGLGDRGRNEQFF. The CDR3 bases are TGTGCCAGCAGCGGGCTCGGGGACAGGGGCAGGAATGAGCAGTTCTTC.

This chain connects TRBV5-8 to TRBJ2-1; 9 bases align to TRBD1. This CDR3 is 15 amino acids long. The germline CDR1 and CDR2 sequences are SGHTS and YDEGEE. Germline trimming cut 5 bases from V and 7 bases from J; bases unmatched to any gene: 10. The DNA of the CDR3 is TGTGCCAGCAGTCTGGGGGGACAGGGACAAAATGAGCAGTTCTTC. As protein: CASSLGGQGQNEQFF.

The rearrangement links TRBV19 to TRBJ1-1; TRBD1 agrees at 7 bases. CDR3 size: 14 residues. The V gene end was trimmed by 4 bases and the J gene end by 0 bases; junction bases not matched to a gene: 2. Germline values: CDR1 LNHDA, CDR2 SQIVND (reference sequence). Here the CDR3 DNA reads TGTGCCAGTAGTAGGGGACAGTTGAACACTGAAGCTTTCTTT. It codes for CASSRGQLNTEAFF.

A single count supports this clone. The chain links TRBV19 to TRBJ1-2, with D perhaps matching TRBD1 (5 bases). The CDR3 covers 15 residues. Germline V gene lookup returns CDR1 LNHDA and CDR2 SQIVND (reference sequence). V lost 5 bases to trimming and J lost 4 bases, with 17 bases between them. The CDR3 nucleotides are TGTGCCAGTAGTCCCCAGGACCTGGGGGGCTATGGCTACACCTTC. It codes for CASSPQDLGGYGYTF.

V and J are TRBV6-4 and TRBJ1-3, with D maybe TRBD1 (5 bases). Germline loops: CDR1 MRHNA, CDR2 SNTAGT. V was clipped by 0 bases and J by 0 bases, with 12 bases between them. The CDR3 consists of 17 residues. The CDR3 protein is CASSDSFRVGSGNTIYF. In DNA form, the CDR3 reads TGTGCCAGCAGTGACTCGTTCAGGGTCGGCTCTGGAAACACCATATATTTT.

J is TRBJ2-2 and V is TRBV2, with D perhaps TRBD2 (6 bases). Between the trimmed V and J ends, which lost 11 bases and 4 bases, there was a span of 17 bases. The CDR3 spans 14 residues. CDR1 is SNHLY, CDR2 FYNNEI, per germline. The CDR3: CASQRDSSTGELFF. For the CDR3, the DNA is TGTGCCTCTCAGAGGGACTCCAGCACCGGGGAGCTGTTTTTT.

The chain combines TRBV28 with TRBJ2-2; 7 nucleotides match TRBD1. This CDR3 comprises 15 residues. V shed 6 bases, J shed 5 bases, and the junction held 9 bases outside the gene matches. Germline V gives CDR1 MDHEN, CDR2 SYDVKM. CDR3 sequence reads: CASSDGDRVTGELFF. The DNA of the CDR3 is TGTGCCAGCAGCGACGGCGACAGGGTTACCGGGGAGCTGTTTTTT. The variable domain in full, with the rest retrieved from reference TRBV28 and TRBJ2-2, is DVKVTQSSRYLVKRTGEKVFLECVQDMDHENMFWYRQDPGLGLRLIYFSYDVKMKEKGDIPEGYSVSREKKERFSLILESASTNQTSMYLCASSDGDRVTGELFFGEGSRLTVL.

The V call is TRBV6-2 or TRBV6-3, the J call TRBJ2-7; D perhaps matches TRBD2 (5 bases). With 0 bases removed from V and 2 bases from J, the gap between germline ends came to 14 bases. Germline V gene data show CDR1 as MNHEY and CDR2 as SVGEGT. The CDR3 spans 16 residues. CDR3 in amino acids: CASSYSREGRPYEQYF. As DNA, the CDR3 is TGTGCCAGCAGTTACTCGAGGGAAGGGAGACCCTACGAGCAGTACTTC.